The source of this T cell receptor beta chain is a study of early T cells in non-severe SARS-CoV-2 infection. As for the study in general: Unsorted whole-blood RNA was sequenced in bulk, leaving chains unpaired.

In the case of this clonotype: Its antigen is as yet unknown.

This CDR3 comprises 13 residues. The germline gives CDR1 MDHEN, CDR2 SYDVKM. Trimming stripped 2 bases from V and 4 bases from J, with 9 bases between. The study's findings and limits: Matching results from VDJdb favored anti-spike CD8 responses, leaving private and CD4 specificities undetected.

Individual cDNA molecules were tagged with unique molecular identifiers. TCRdb reprocessed the 5' RACE reads with MiXCR, giving one entry per CDR3 protein. Among 84,000 or so distinct CDR3 sequences listed, 9.5% to 13% were seen once. The TCR was taken from an adult who was a healthcare worker with PCR-confirmed SARS-CoV-2 infection or an uninfected control (not recorded which). The material sequenced was whole blood. The V gene is TRBV28, the J gene TRBJ2-7, with D possibly TRBD1 on 5 matching bases. The CDR3 DNA reads TGTGCCAGCAGTTTAGACAGTATTTACGAGCAGTACTTC. Residues: CASSLDSIYEQYF.